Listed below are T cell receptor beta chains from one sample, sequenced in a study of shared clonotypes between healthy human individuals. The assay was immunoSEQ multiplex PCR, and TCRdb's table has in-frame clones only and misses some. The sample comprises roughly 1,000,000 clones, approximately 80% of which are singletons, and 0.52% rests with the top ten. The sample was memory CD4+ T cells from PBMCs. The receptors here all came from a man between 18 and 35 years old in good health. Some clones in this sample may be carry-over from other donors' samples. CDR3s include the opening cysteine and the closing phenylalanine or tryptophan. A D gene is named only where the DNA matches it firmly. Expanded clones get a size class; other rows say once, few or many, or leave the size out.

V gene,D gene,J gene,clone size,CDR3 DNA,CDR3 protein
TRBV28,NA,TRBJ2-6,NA,TGTGCCAGCACCTCACAGGGTGCATCTGGGGCCAACGTCCTGACTTTC,CASTSQGASGANVLTF
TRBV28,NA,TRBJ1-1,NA,TGTGCCAGCAGTCCCACCCGGGGCTTGAACACTGAAGCTTTCTTT,CASSPTRGLNTEAFF
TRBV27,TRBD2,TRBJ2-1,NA,TGTGCCAGCAGTCTCGTGGGGGGGAGGCGGAACAATGAGCAGTTCTTC,CASSLVGGRRNNEQFF
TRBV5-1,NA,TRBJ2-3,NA,TGCGCCAGCAGCCGTCAAGGAGGGCTAGAGGGCACAGATACGCAGTATTTT,CASSRQGGLEGTDTQYF
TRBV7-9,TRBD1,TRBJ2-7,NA,TGTGCCAGCAGCTTTCTTGTGGGGCAGGGGGCTTGGGAGCAGTACTTC,CASSFLVGQGAWEQYF
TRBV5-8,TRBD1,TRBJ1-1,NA,TGTGCCAGCGAGACAGGGCTGAACACTGAAGCTTTCTTT,CASETGLNTEAFF
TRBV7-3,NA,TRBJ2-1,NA,TGTGCCAGCAGTTCCCTGGGTCTCGCGGGAAGAAGCAATGAGCAGTTCTTC,CASSSLGLAGRSNEQFF
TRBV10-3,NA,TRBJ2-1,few,TGTGCCATCAGCGCTCCGGGGGACCTCTATGAGCAGTTCTTC,CAISAPGDLYEQFF
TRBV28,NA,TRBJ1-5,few,TGTGCCAGCACCCCGGGTGGGGGGGTCAATCAGCCCCAGCATTTT,CASTPGGGVNQPQHF
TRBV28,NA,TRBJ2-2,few,TGTGCCAGCAGTTGGAGCTACACCGGGGAGCTGTTTTTT,CASSWSYTGELFF
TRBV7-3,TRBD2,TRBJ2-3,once,TGTGCCAGCAGCTCCCGGACTAGCGGGAGCGGCACAGATACGCAGTATTTT,CASSSRTSGSGTDTQYF
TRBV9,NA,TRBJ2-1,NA,TGTGCCAGCAGCGTTACCGGGACGGCTTACAATGAGCAGTTCTTC,CASSVTGTAYNEQFF
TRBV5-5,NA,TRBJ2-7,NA,TGTGCCAGCAGCTTGTTAGGCTACGAGCAGTACTTC,CASSLLGYEQYF
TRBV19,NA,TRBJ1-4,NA,TGTGCCAGTACTATTGGGCGGTCTCCAGGAAAACTGTTTTTT,CASTIGRSPGKLFF
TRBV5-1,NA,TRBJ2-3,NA,TGCGCCAGCAGCTTGAGAGGGGCCAAACAGGGCGGGGCCCTCACAGATACGCAGTATTTT,CASSLRGAKQGGALTDTQYF
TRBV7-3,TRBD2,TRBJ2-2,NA,TGTGCCAGCAGCTTAAAGCGGGAGACCGGGGAGCTGTTTTTT,CASSLKRETGELFF
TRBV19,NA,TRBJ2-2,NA,TGTGCCAGTCGACTACAGGGTACCACCGGGGAGCTGTTTTTT,CASRLQGTTGELFF
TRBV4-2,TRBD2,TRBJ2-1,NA,TGTGCCAGCAGCCAGGTAGCGGGAGGGCCTAGGAATGAGCAGTTCTTC,CASSQVAGGPRNEQFF
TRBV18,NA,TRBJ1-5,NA,TGTGCCAGCTCACCCCTGACAGAGATGAAGCAACAGCCCCAGCATTTT,CASSPLTEMKQQPQHF
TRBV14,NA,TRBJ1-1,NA,TGTGCCAGCAGCCAAGATCTTCGACCCCAAAAAAACACTGAAGCTTTCTTT,CASSQDLRPQKNTEAFF
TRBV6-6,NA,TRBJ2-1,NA,TGTGCCAGCAGTTACTTGTCGGAGGGGAATGAGCAGTTCTTC,CASSYLSEGNEQFF
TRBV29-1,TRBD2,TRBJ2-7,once,TGCAGCGTTGAAGACGCCGGGACTAGCGGGAAATACGAGCAGTACTTC,CSVEDAGTSGKYEQYF
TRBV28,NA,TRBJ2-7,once,TGTGCCAGCAGTTTAATCCCGACACAGGGCTACGAGCAGTACTTC,CASSLIPTQGYEQYF
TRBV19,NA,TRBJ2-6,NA,TGTGCCAGTAGTAGAGGGATCTCTGGGGCCAACGTCCTGACTTTC,CASSRGISGANVLTF
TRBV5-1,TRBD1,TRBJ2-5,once,TGCGCCAGCAGCATAACAGGGGACCATTCGGAGACCCAGTACTTC,CASSITGDHSETQYF
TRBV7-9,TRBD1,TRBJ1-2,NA,TGTGCCAGCAGCTTAGAGGCCATACTCGGGACAGGGAACTATGGCTACACCTTC,CASSLEAILGTGNYGYTF
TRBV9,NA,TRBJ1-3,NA,TGTGCCAGCAGCGACCCAAGGTCCCCAAACACCATATATTTT,CASSDPRSPNTIYF
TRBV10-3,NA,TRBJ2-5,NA,TGTGCCATCAGTATGACACGCGAGACCCAGTACTTC,CAISMTRETQYF
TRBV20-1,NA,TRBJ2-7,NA,TGCAGTGCTAGAGATCAGCGGGAGCAGTACTTC,CSARDQREQYF
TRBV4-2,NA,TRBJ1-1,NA,TGTGCCAGCAGCCAAGAGCCCTTGGCTTTGAACACTGAAGCTTTCTTT,CASSQEPLALNTEAFF